This TCR beta chain emerged from a study of T cell responses to AZD1222 COVID-19 vaccine. The study, taken as a whole, reports: Donors were chiefly white British, with a greater number of females, and clonal diversity was perhaps underestimated.

This clone showed up just once. Its specificity is not known. Using immunoSEQ multiplex PCR, the repertoire was profiled, and TCRdb retains in-frame clones only, with some absent. The profile shows about 150,000 clones, 90% of them singletons. The sequencing used peripheral blood, collected 28 days after the second AZD1222 dose. This TCR came from an adult who received the AZD1222 COVID-19 vaccine.

This CDR3 reads CASSTRGSEQYF. DNA for the CDR3: TGTGCCAGCAGCACTCGGGGTAGCGAGCAGTACTTC. J is TRBJ2-7 and V is TRBV5-4, with a weak D call TRBD2 (5 bases). CDR3 size: 12 residues. CDR1 and CDR2 from the germline V gene are SGHNT and YYREEE (reference sequence). V lost 4 bases and J lost 6, with 11 bases in between. Variable domain in full (rest from reference TRBV5-4 and TRBJ2-7): ETGVTQSPTHLIKTRGQQVTLRCSSQSGHNTVSWYQQALGQGPQFIFQYYREEENGRGNFPPRFSGLQFPNYSSELNVNALELDDSALYLCASSTRGSEQYFGPGTRLTVT.